This T cell receptor (beta chain) comes out of a study of Tregs in tolerant kidney transplant recipients. General observations from the study: The small number of patients limits these findings pending further validation. Biological reproducibility was not directly addressed, but technical replication error appeared minimal.

The CDR3 loop spans 18 amino acids. Measured with immunoSEQ multiplex PCR; TCRdb has only the in-frame clones, and not every one. The sample lists more than 95,000 clones; around 94% were seen once. Concerning this clone itself: Its cognate antigen is unknown.

Unstimulated regulatory T cells (CD4+CD25+CD127-), CD4+CD25- non-regulatory cells, CD4 and CD8 cells were FACS-sorted from thawed PBMCs. This clonotype was obtained from a human donor in good health. What was sequenced was CD4+ T cells from blood. The chain links TRBV1 to TRBJ2-7; the D call of TRBD1 is as the table states it, not checked on the DNA. TRBV1 is assigned pseudogene status. The DNA of the CDR3 is TGCACCAGCAGCCAAGATGCGCCAGGACACCGGAGCTCCTACGAGCAGTACTTC. As protein: CTSSQDAPGHRSSYEQYF.